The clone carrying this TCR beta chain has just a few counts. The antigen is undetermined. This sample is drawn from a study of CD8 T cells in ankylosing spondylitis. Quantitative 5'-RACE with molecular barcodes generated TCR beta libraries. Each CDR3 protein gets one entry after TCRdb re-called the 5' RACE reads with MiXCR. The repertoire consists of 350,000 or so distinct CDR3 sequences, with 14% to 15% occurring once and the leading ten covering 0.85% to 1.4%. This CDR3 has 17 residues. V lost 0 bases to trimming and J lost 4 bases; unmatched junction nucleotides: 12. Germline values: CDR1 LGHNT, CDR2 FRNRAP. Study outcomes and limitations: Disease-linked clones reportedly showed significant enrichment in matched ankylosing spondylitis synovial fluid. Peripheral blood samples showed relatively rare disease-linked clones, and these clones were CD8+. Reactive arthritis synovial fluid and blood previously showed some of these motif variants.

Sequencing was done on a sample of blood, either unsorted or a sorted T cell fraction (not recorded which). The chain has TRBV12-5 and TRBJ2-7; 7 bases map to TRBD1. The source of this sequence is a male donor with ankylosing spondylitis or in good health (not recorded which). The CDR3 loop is CASGLVLTGQRLYEQYF. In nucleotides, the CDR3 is TGTGCTAGTGGTTTGGTACTTACGGGACAGCGGTTGTACGAGCAGTACTTC. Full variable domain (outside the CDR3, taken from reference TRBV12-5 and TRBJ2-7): DARVTQTPRHKVTEMGQEVTMRCQPILGHNTVFWYRQTMMQGLELLAYFRNRAPLDDSGMPKDRFSAEMPDATLATLKIQPSEPRDSAVYFCASGLVLTGQRLYEQYFGPGTRLTVT.